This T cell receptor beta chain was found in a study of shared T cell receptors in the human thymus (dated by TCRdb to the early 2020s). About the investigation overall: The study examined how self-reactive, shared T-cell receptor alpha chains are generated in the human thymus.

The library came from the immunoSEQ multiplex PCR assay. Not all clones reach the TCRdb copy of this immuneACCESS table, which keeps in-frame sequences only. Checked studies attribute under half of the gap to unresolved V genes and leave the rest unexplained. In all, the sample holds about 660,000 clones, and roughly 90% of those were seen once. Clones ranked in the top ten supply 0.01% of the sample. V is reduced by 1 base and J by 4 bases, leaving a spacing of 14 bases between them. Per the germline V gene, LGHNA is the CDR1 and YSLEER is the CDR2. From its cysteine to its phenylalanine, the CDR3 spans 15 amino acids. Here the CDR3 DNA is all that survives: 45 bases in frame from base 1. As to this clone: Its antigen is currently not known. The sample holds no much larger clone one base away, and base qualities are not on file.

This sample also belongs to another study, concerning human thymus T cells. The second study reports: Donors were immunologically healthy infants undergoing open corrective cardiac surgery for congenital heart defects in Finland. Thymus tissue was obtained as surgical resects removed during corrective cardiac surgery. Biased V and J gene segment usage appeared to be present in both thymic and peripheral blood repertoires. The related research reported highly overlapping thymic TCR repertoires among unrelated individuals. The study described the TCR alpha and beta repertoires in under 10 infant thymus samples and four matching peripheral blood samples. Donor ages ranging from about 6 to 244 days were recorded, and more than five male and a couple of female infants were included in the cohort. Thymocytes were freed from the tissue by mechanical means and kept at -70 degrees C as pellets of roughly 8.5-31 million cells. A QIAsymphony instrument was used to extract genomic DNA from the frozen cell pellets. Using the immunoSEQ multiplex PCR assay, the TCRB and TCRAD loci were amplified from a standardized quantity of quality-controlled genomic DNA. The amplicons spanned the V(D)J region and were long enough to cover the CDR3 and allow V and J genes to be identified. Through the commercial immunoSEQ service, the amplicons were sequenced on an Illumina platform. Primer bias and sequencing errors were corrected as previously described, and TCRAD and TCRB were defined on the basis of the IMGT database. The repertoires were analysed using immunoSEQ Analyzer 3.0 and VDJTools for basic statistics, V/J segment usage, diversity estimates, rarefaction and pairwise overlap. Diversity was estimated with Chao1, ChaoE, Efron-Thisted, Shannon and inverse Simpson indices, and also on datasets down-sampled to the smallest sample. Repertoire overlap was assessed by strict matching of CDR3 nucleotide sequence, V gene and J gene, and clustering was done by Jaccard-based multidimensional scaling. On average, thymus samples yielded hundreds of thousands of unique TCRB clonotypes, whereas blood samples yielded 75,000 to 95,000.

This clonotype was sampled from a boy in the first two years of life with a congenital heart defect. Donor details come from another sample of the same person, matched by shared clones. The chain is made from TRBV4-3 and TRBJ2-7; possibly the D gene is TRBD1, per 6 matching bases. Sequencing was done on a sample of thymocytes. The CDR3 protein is CASSQGQGSKYEQYF. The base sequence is TGCGCCAGCAGCCAAGGGCAGGGGAGTAAGTACGAGCAGTACTTC.